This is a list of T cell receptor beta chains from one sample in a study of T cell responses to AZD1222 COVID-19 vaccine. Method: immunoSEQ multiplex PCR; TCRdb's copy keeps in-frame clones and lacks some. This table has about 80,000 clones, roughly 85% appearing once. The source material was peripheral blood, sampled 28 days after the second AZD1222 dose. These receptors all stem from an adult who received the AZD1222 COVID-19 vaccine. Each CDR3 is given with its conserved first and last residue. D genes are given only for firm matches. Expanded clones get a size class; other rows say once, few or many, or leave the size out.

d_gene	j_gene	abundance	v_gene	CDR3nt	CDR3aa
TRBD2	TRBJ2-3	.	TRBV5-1	TGCGCCAGCAGCTTGGCCGGGGGGAGCACAGATACGCAGTATTTT	CASSLAGGSTDTQYF
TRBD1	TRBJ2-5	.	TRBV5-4	TGTGCCAGCAGCTTAGGACAGGGTAGAGAGACCCAGTACTTC	CASSLGQGRETQYF
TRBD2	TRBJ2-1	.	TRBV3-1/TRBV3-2	TGTGCCAGCAGCCAATCGGGACTAGCGGACAATGAGCAGTTCTTC	CASSQSGLADNEQFF
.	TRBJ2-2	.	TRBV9	TGTGCCAGCAGCGCGGCAGGGGAGCTGTTTTTT	CASSAAGELFF
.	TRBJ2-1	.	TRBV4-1	TGCGCCAGCAACCCCATGGGGGGCGACAATGAGCAGTTCTTC	CASNPMGGDNEQFF
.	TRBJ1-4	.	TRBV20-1	TGCAGTGCTAGTCTAGCCCCGGACGGGTCTGAAAAACTGTTTTTT	CSASLAPDGSEKLFF
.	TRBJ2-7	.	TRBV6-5	TGTGCCAGCAGTTCGGAACGCTACGAGCAGTACTTC	CASSSERYEQYF
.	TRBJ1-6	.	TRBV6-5	TGTGCCAGCAGTAACGTGAGGGGATCACCCCTCCACTTT	CASSNVRGSPLHF
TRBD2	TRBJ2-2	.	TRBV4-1	TGCGCCAGCAGCCCCTCCGGGACTAGCGGGGGCCCGAACACCGGGGAGCTGTTTTTT	CASSPSGTSGGPNTGELFF
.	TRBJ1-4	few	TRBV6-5	TGTGCCAGCAGGGCGCCGGGGGAAAAACTGTTTTTT	CASRAPGEKLFF
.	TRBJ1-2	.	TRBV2	TGTGCCAGCAGTGAAGTCGCAGGGGCGCTGGATGGCTACACCTTC	CASSEVAGALDGYTF